Following are 23 T cell receptor beta chains from one sample sequenced in a study of T-cell reconstitution after alpha-beta-depleted transplantation in children. Unique molecular identifiers were incorporated during preparation of the TCRbeta library. TCRdb fed the PCR reads into MiXCR, producing one record per CDR3 protein. This sample yields 220,000 or so distinct CDR3 sequences, of which under 9.5% are seen a single time; 6% to 7% belongs to the top ten. This material consisted of PBMCs, mostly from graft donor cells, taken 180 days after TCRalphabeta/CD19-depleted stem cell transplant. The receptor source for this set is a male patient aged 10 to 17 who had a stem cell transplant for acute lymphoblastic leukemia, so the T cells may come from the graft donor.

Comments on this clonotype: This may come from a read error, since a much larger clone is one base off. V gene TRBV12-3 or TRBV12-4 combines with J gene TRBJ2-5; D may match TRBD1 or TRBD2 (5 bases each). V lost 2 bases and J lost 5, with 27 bases in between. The CDR3 consists of 19 residues. The CDR3 sequence is CASSLRVGWRQGGGETQYF. The CDR3 nucleotides are TGTGCCAGCAGTTTAAGAGTAGGGTGGCGGCAGGGCGGCGGGGAGACCCAGTACTTC.

This clonotype occurred many times. The rearrangement joins TRBV5-1 to TRBJ2-1; 10 bases agree with TRBD2. The length of the CDR3 is 14 residues. The V and J ends lost 5 bases and 8 bases, in that order; junction bases with no gene match: 7. From germline, CDR1 is SGHRS and CDR2 YFSETQ. The CDR3: CASSKREGPYEQFF. DNA of the CDR3: TGCGCCAGCAGTAAGCGGGAGGGCCCCTATGAGCAGTTCTTC.

Ten or more counts support this clonotype. The chain recombines TRBV5-1 with TRBJ1-6; D ambiguous. Trimming removed 0 bases from V and 0 bases from J, with 10 bases in between. The CDR3 contains 17 residues. Germline values: CDR1 SGHRS, CDR2 YFSETQ. The CDR3 is CASSLGPFSSYNSPLHF. CDR3 sequence (DNA): TGCGCCAGCAGCTTGGGACCGTTTAGCTCCTATAATTCACCCCTCCACTTT.

This clonotype was counted ten times or more. The chain recombines TRBV4-1 with TRBJ2-3; 15 nucleotides agree with TRBD2. Germline CDR1 reads MGHRA; CDR2 reads YSYEKL. This CDR3 contains 20 residues. V gave up 0 bases and J gave up 0 bases; unmatched junction bases: 7. The CDR3 DNA sequence: TGCGCCAGCAGCCAAGAGAGGGGACTAGCGGGAGGCACAAGCACAGATACGCAGTATTTT. The encoded protein is CASSQERGLAGGTSTDTQYF.

This clonotype has ten or more counts. The chain has TRBV12-3 or TRBV12-4 and TRBJ2-2; 7 positions agree with TRBD2. The CDR3 loop spans 16 amino acids. J gave up 5 bases and V 5 bases, and 11 bases lay outside the gene matches. The CDR3 sequence: CASSPRGAGITGELFF. CDR3 nucleotide sequence: TGTGCCAGCAGTCCCCGGGGAGCGGGGATAACCGGGGAGCTGTTTTTT.

This clonotype was picked up many times. The V gene is TRBV15, the J gene TRBJ2-2; D is unresolved. The CDR3 loop spans 15 amino acids. Trimming pared 1 base from V and 1 base from J, leaving 7 bases between. Germline V gene sequence: CDR1 LNHNV, CDR2 YYDKDF (reference sequence). The chain's CDR3 is CATSRGGRNTGELFF. The CDR3 DNA reads TGTGCCACCAGCAGAGGGGGTAGGAACACCGGGGAGCTGTTTTTT.

As for this clonotype: A much bigger clone sits one base away, suggesting this may be a read error. The rearrangement joins TRBV2 to TRBJ1-5; 8 nucleotides line up with TRBD1. The V gene end was trimmed by 6 bases and the J gene end by 5 bases; junction bases not matched to a gene: 15. The CDR3 has 17 residues. CDR1 SNHLY and CDR2 FYNNEI come from the germline V gene. CDR3 region: CASRGAGGLIGDQPQHF. The DNA for the CDR3 is TGTGCCAGCAGGGGGGCAGGGGGCCTTATTGGCGATCAGCCCCAGCATTTT. The variable domain in full, completed from reference TRBV2 and TRBJ1-5, reads EPEVTQTPSHQVTQMGQEVILRCVPISNHLYFYWYRQILGQKVEFLVSFYNNEISEKSEIFDDQFSVERPDGSNFTLKIRSTKLEDSAMYFCASRGAGGLIGDQPQHFGDGTRLSIL.

There are many counts of this clonotype. This chain uses TRBV12-3 or TRBV12-4 with TRBJ2-5, with D tentatively TRBD2 (6 bases). The CDR3 loop spans 14 amino acids. The V and J ends lost 4 bases and 2 bases respectively, with 11 bases between them. The chain's CDR3 is CASSSWTNQETQYF. CDR3 sequence (DNA): TGTGCCAGCAGTTCTTGGACTAATCAAGAGACCCAGTACTTC.

The chain has TRBV2 and TRBJ2-7, with D possibly being TRBD2 (5 bases). The CDR3 spans 13 residues. Germline CDR1 SNHLY, CDR2 FYNNEI. V was cut by 2 bases and J by 2 bases, with 7 bases left in between. CDR3 in amino acids: CASSETGTYEQYF. The DNA for the CDR3 is TGTGCCAGCAGTGAAACGGGGACCTACGAGCAGTACTTC.

This clonotype came up many times. V and J are TRBV3-1 and TRBJ2-1; D is unclear. Germline assignment: CDR1 LGHDT and CDR2 YNNKEL (reference sequence). CDR3 length equals 12 residues. The V end was cut by 6 bases, the J end by 7 bases, with 10 bases between. CDR3 protein: CASREDGNEQFF. In DNA form, the CDR3 reads TGTGCCAGCAGGGAAGACGGGAATGAGCAGTTCTTC.

The table lists this clonotype with many counts. The rearrangement uses TRBV6-4 and TRBJ2-1, with D maybe TRBD2 (7 bases). This CDR3 contains 14 residues. Trimming pared 4 bases from V and 5 bases from J, leaving 12 bases between. From germline, CDR1 is MRHNA and CDR2 SNTAGT. CDR3 region: CASSGEGGNNEQFF. In nucleotides, the CDR3 is TGTGCCAGCAGTGGTGAGGGGGGGAACAATGAGCAGTTCTTC.

This clonotype appeared many times. The V gene is TRBV24-1, the J gene TRBJ2-1, with D perhaps given as TRBD1 or TRBD2 (5 bases each). This CDR3 is built from 14 residues. V was clipped by 2 bases and J by 6 bases, with 10 bases between them. The germline V gene encodes CDR1 KGHDR and CDR2 SFDVKD. The CDR3 reads CATSDSGRGNEQFF. CDR3 sequence (DNA): TGTGCCACCAGTGATTCGGGACGGGGCAATGAGCAGTTCTTC.

The chain couples TRBV28 to TRBJ2-3; D gene unclear. Trimming took off 2 bases at V and 10 bases at J, with 13 bases between the two ends. Germline V lookup: CDR1 MDHEN, CDR2 SYDVKM. The CDR3 sequence is 13 residues long. The CDR3 DNA reads as TGTGCCAGCAGTTTAGAGCCCGCGAAGGCGCAGTATTTT. The encoded protein is CASSLEPAKAQYF.

This clonotype has ten or more counts. The chain is built from TRBV24-1 and TRBJ1-4; a possible D gene is TRBD1 (6 bases). CDR1 is KGHDR, CDR2 SFDVKD, per germline. Deletions cut 6 bases from V and 1 base from J, with 8 bases between. This CDR3 is built from 14 residues. The CDR3 loop is CATSLGGTNEKLFF. The CDR3 bases are TGTGCCACCAGTCTAGGGGGAACTAATGAAAAACTGTTTTTT.

This chain uses TRBV4-2 with TRBJ1-2; D unclear. Trimming shortened V by 0 bases and J by 4 bases, and 9 bases separated the two germline ends. In germline, CDR1 is LGHNA, CDR2 YNFKEQ. This CDR3 is 14 amino acids long. This CDR3 reads CASSQDRVSYGYTF. The DNA of the CDR3 is TGTGCCAGCAGCCAAGATCGGGTTTCCTATGGCTACACCTTC.

There are many counts of this clonotype. CDR3 sequence: CASTLPMTDTQYF. CDR3 sequence (DNA): TGTGCCAGCACCCTCCCGATGACAGATACGCAGTATTTT. The V gene is TRBV28, the J gene TRBJ2-3, with D hard to call. V gave up 7 bases and J gave up 3 bases, with 11 bases separating them. CDR3 length equals 13 residues. Germline assignment: CDR1 MDHEN and CDR2 SYDVKM. The complete variable domain, with remaining parts taken from reference TRBV28 and TRBJ2-3, reads DVKVTQSSRYLVKRTGEKVFLECVQDMDHENMFWYRQDPGLGLRLIYFSYDVKMKEKGDIPEGYSVSREKKERFSLILESASTNQTSMYLCASTLPMTDTQYFGPGTRLTVL.

This clonotype appeared many times. The chain joins TRBV4-3 to TRBJ2-1, with D possibly matching TRBD2 (6 bases). CDR1 is LGHNA, CDR2 YSLEER, per germline. V lost 1 base and J lost 6, with 13 bases in between. The length of the CDR3 is 15 residues. The CDR3, as DNA: TGCGCCAGCAGCCAAGGAACGACTAGAAGCAATGAGCAGTTCTTC. This sequence encodes CASSQGTTRSNEQFF.

This clonotype was recorded many times. This rearrangement joins TRBV28 to TRBJ2-7; no clear D. Germline CDR1 and CDR2: MDHEN and SYDVKM. The CDR3 contains 12 residues. The V end lost 6 bases, the J end lost 6 bases, and 12 bases lay between the germline ends. CDR3: CASRGSVSEQYF. CDR3 bases: TGTGCCAGCAGGGGGTCGGTTAGCGAGCAGTACTTC.

Ten or more counts support this clonotype. The chain uses TRBV29-1 and TRBJ2-2; possible D gene TRBD1, 6 bases. The germline CDR1 and CDR2 sequences are SQVTM and ANQGSEA. V was shortened by 6 bases and J by 1 base, with 6 bases between the two germline ends. This CDR3 has 12 residues. CDR3 residues: CSVQGNTGELFF. The DNA of the CDR3 is TGCAGCGTACAGGGGAACACCGGGGAGCTGTTTTTT.

This clonotype was recorded many times. This rearrangement joins TRBV4-3 to TRBJ2-7; 8 nucleotides line up with TRBD2. CDR1 is LGHNA and CDR2 is YSLEER in the germline V gene. Trimming at V came to 0 bases and at J to 0 bases, leaving 4 bases not matched to a gene. The CDR3 loop spans 16 amino acids. The chain's CDR3 is CASSQDPSGYSYEQYF. DNA for the CDR3: TGCGCCAGCAGCCAAGATCCTAGCGGGTACTCCTACGAGCAGTACTTC.

This clonotype was picked up many times. This chain joins TRBV6-1 and TRBJ1-5; a weak D match, TRBD1 (6 bases). V was cut by 6 bases and J by 6 bases, with 18 bases left in between. This CDR3 spans 15 amino acids. Per the germline V gene, CDR1 is MNHNS and CDR2 is SASEGT. CDR3 coding DNA: TGTGCCAGCAGCTCTGTTTGGGGGCTAGGTCAGCCCCAGCATTTT. It yields the protein CASSSVWGLGQPQHF.

This clonotype was found many times. The chain joins TRBV28 to TRBJ2-7; D remains ambiguous. The CDR3 loop spans 16 amino acids. Germline assignment: CDR1 MDHEN and CDR2 SYDVKM. Trimming removed 3 bases at V and 4 bases at J, with 19 bases between. CDR3 in amino acids: CASSLQSGYGPYEQYF. As DNA, the CDR3 is TGTGCCAGCAGTTTGCAATCAGGTTACGGTCCGTACGAGCAGTACTTC.

This clonotype has just a few counts. The chain is built from TRBV13 and TRBJ2-1; 11 bases line up with TRBD2. Germline V gene lookup returns CDR1 PRHDT and CDR2 FYEKMQ (reference sequence). This CDR3 is built from 14 residues. V was clipped by 6 bases and J by 7 bases; unmatched bases: 5. In DNA, the CDR3 is TGTGCCAGCAGGGTAGCGGGGGGGCCGAATGAGCAGTTCTTC. Its translation: CASRVAGGPNEQFF.